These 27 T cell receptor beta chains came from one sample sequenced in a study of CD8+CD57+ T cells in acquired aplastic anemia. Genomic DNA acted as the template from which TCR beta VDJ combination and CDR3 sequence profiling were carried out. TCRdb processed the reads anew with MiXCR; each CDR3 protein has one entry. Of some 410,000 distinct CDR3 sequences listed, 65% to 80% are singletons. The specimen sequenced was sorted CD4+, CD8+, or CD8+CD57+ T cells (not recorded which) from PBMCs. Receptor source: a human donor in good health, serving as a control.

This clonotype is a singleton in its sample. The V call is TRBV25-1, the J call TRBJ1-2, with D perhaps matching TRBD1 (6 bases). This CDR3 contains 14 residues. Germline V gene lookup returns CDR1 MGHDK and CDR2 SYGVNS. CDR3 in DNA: TGTGCTAGCGGTGAAATGCGAGGGGGTTATGGCTACACCTTC. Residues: CASGEMRGGYGYTF.

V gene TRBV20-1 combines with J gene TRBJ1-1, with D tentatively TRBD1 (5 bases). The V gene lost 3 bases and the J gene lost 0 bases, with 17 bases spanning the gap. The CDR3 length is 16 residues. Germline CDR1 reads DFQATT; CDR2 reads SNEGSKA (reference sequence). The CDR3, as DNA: TGCAGTGCTAGCGACACGTATCGGGGGGTGAACACTGAAGCTTTCTTT. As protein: CSASDTYRGVNTEAFF.

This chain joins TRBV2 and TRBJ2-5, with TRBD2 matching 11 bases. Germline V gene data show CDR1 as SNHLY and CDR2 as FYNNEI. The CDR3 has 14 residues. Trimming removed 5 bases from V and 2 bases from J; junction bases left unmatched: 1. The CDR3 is CASSPSGGQETQYF. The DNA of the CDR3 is TGTGCCAGCAGTCCTAGCGGGGGGCAAGAGACCCAGTACTTC.

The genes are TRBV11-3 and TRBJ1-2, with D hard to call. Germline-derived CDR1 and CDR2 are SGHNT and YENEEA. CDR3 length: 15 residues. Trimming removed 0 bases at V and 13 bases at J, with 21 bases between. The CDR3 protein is CASSLDLKVGIACTF. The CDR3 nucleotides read TGTGCCAGCAGCTTAGATCTGAAAGTTGGGATTGCGTGCACCTTC.

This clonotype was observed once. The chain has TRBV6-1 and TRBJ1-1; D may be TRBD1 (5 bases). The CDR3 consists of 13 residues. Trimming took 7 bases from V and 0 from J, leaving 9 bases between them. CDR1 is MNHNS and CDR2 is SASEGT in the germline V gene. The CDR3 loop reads CASTQQVNTEAFF. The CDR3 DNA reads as TGTGCCAGCACCCAACAGGTGAACACTGAAGCTTTCTTT.

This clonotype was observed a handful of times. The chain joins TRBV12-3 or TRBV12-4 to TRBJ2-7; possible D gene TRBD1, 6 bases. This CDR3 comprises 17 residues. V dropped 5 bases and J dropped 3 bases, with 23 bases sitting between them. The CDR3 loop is CASSRSLRDMGFYEQYF. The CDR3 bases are TGTGCCAGCAGTCGTTCCCTCCGGGACATGGGTTTCTACGAGCAGTACTTC.

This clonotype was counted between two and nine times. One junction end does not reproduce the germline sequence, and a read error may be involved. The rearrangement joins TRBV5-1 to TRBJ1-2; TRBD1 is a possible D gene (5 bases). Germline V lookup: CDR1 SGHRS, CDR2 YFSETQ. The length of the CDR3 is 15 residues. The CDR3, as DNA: TGTGCCAGCAGCCCCGAGGGGCAGGGATCGAATGGCTACACCTTC. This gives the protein CASSPEGQGSNGYTF. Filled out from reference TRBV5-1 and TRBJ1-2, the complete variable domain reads KAGVTQTPRYLIKTRGQQVTLSCSPISGHRSVSWYQQTPGQGLQFLFEYFSETQRNKGNFPGRFSGRQFSNSRSEMNVSTLELGDSALYLCASSPEGQGSNGYTFGSGTRLTVV.

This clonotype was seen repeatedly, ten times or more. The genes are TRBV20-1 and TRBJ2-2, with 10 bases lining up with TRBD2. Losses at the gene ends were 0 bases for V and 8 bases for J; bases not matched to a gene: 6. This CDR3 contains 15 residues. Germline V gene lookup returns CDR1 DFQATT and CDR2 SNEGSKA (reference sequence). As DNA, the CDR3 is TGCAGTGCTAGAGACAGCGGGGGGGCCTCTGGGGAGCTGTTTTTT. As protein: CSARDSGGASGELFF.

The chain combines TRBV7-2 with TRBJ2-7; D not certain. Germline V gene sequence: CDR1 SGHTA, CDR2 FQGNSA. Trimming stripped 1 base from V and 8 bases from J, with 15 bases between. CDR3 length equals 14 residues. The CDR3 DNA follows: TGTGCCAGCAGCTTAGGGGCTGCCCCGCAGAAGCAGTACTTC. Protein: CASSLGAAPQKQYF.

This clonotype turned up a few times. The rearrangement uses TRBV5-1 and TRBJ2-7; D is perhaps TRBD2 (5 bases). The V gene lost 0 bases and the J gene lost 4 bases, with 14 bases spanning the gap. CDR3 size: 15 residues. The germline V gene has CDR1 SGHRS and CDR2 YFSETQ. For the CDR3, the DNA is TGCGCCAGCAGCTTGGGCAACGGCGAGGGTTACGAGCAGTACTTC. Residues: CASSLGNGEGYEQYF.

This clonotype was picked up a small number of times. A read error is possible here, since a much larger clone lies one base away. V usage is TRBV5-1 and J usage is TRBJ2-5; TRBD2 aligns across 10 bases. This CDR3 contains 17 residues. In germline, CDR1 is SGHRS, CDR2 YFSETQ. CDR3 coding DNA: TGCGCCAGCAGCTTGGTGGTCAGCGGGGGGGCAGGAGAGACCCAGCACTTC. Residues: CASSLVVSGGAGETQHF.

CDR3 amino acids: CASRTPPYGYTF. The CDR3 DNA reads TGTGCCAGCAGGACCCCACCCTATGGCTACACCTTC. The chain joins TRBV2 to TRBJ1-2, with D unclear. The germline CDR1 and CDR2 sequences are SNHLY and FYNNEI. The CDR3 length is 12 residues. With 6 bases removed from V and 4 bases from J, the gap between germline ends came to 9 bases.

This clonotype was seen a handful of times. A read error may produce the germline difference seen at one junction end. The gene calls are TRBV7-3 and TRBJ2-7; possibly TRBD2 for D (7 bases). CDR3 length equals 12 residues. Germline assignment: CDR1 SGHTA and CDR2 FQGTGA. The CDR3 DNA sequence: TGTGCCAGCAGCTTGTCCGGGGGGACACAGCACTTC. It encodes CASSLSGGTQHF.

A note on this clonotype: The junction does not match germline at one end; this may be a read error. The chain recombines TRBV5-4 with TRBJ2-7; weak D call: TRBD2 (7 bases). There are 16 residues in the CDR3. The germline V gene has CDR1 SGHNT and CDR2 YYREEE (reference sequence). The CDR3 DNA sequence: TGCGCCAGCGCGAGGGAAGGGGGGGGTGCCAGCTACGAGCAGTACTTC. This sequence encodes CASAREGGGASYEQYF.

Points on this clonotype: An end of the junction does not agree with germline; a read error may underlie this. The CDR3, as DNA: TGTGCCGTAGGACAGGGAGGCAAGCAGCCCCAGCATTTT. Protein sequence: CAVGQGGKQPQHF. The chain uses TRBV7-6 and TRBJ1-5; 8 bases fit TRBD1. There are 13 residues in the CDR3. Germline CDR1 is SGHVS and CDR2 is FNYEAQ. Variable domain in full (rest from reference TRBV7-6 and TRBJ1-5): GAGVSQSPRYKVTKRGQDVALRCDPISGHVSLYWYRQALGQGPEFLTYFNYEAQQDKSGLPNDRFSAERPEGSISTLTIQRTEQRDSAMYRCAVGQGGKQPQHFGDGTRLSIL.

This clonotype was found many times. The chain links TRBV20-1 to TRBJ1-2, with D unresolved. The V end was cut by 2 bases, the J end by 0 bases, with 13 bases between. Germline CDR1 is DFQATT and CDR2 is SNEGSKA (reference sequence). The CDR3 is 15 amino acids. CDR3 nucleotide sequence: TGCAGTGCTAGAAAGGCAGGCCTCACTAACTATGGCTACACCTTC. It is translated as CSARKAGLTNYGYTF.

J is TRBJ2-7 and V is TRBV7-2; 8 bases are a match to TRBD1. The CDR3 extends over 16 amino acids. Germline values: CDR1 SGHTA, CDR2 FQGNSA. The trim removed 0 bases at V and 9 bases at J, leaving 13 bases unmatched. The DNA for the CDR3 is TGTGCCAGCAGCTTAGCGGACAGGGAGGCCCGATACACGCAGTACTTC. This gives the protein CASSLADREARYTQYF.

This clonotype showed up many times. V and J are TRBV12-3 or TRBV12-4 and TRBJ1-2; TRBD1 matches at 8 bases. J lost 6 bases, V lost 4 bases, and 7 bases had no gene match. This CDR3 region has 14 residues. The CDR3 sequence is CASSSPDRGNGYTF. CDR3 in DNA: TGTGCCAGCAGTTCCCCCGACAGGGGAAATGGCTACACCTTC.

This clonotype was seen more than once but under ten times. Here the CDR3 reads CASTSGDTGAGNTIYF. The CDR3 DNA is TGTGCCAGTACTTCAGGGGATACGGGGGCTGGAAACACCATATATTTT. This chain connects TRBV19 to TRBJ1-3; TRBD1 is a possible D gene (6 bases). V gave up 7 bases and J gave up 2 bases, with 18 bases separating them. In germline, CDR1 is LNHDA, CDR2 SQIVND (reference sequence). This CDR3 has 16 amino acids.

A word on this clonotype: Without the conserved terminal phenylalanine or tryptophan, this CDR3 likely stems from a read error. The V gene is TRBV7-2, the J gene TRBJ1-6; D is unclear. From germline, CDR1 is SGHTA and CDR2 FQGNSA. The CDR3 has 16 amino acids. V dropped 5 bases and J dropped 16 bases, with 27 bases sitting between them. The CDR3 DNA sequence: TGTGCCAGCAGCGCGGCATTGGAGACCCAGAACTTCCCGCTCCACTCT. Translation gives CASSAALETQNFPLHS.

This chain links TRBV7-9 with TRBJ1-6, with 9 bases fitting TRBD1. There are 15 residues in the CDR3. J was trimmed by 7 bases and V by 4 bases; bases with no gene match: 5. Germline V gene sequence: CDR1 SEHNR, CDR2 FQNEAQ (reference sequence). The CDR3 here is CASSSRQGENSPLHF. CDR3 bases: TGTGCCAGCAGCTCCCGACAGGGGGAGAATTCACCCCTCCACTTT.

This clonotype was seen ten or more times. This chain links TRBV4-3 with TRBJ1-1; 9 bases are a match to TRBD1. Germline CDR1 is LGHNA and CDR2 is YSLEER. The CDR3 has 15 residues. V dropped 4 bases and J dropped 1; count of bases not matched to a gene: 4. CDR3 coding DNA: TGCGCCAGCAGCCGTCAACAGGGGGCGAACACTGAAGCTTTCTTT. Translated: CASSRQQGANTEAFF.

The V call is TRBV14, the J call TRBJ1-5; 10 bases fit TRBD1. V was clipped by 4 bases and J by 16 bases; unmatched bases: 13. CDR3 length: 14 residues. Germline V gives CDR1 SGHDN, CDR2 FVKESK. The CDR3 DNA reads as TGTGCCAGCAGCCGAGGGACAGGGGCCGTCTCTGGCCATTTT. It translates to CASSRGTGAVSGHF.

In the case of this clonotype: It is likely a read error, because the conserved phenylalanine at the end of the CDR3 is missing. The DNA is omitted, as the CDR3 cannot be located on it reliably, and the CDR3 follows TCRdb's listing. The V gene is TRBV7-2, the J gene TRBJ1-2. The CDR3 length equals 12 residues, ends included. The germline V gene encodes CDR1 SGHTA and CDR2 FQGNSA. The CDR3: CASSSSTGVKTD.

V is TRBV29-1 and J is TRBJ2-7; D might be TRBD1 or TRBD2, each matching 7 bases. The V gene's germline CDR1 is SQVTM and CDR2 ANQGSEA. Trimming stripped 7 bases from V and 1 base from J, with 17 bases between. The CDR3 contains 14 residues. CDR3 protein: CSAQGQRGSYEQYF. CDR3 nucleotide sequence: TGCAGCGCCCAGGGACAGCGGGGATCCTACGAGCAGTACTTC.

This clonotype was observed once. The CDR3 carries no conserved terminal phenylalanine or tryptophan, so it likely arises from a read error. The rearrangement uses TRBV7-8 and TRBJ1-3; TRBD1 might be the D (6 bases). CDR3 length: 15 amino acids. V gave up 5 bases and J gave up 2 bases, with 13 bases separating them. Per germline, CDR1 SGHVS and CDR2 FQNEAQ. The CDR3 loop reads CASSADRSTGNTIYS. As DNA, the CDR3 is TGTGCCAGCAGCGCCGACAGGTCCACTGGAAACACCATATATTCT.

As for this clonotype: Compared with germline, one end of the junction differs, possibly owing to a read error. In nucleotides, the CDR3 is TGCAGTGCCGCGACACCGGGACAGTATCCGTTT. This translates into CSAATPGQYPF. The gene calls are TRBV20-1 and TRBJ1-1; the match to TRBD1 covers 7 bases. This CDR3 has 11 amino acids. CDR1 is DFQATT, CDR2 SNEGSKA, per germline (reference sequence).